This TCR beta chain is from a study of cytomegalovirus exposure and HLA in healthy donors. Study-wide findings and caveats: An analysis was carried out at a later point. It showed that HLA-associated TCR beta chains were more clonally expanded than equally common non-associated chains. By HLA locus, TCR association rates varied in a later analysis, with DRB1 showing the most and HLA-C the fewest. There were 150 to 200 TCR beta chains listed as cytomegalovirus-associated.

As regards this clone: Antigen unknown.

The PCR employed 60 Vbeta primers together with 13 Jbeta primers. Measured with immunoSEQ multiplex PCR; TCRdb has only the in-frame clones, and not every one. The sample lists about 160,000 clones; approximately 76% were seen once. Sequenced sample: PBMCs. The TCR sequence derives from a female donor in good health and CMV-seronegative.

The chain's CDR3 is CASNPRQGSYEQYF. CDR3 DNA sequence: TGTGCCAGCAACCCACGACAGGGCTCCTACGAGCAGTACTTC. This chain links TRBV5-4 with TRBJ2-7; 7 bases line up with TRBD1. Per the germline V gene, CDR1 is SGHNT and CDR2 is YYREEE (reference sequence). This CDR3 contains 14 residues. Trimming at V came to 6 bases and at J to 0 bases, leaving 6 bases not matched to a gene.